Following are 9 T cell receptor beta chains from one sample sequenced in a study of blood T cell repertoires in COVID-19. TCRdb keeps only in-frame clones here, not all; method: immunoSEQ multiplex PCR. The data contain roughly 70,000 clones, less than 75% of them seen just once; the ten biggest clones take up around 21%. Material: peripheral blood. The receptors here all came from a man aged 55 to 70 with acute or convalescent COVID-19.

J is TRBJ2-1 and V is TRBV7-7; 9 nucleotides align to TRBD2. Trimming cost V 0 bases and J 7 bases; bases outside gene matches: 7. Germline CDR1 is SSHAT and CDR2 is FNYEAQ (reference sequence). This CDR3 has 16 amino acids. The CDR3 sequence: CASSLAGTSLANEQFF. In DNA, the CDR3 is TGTGCCAGCAGCTTAGCCGGGACTAGCTTGGCGAATGAGCAGTTCTTC.

This sequence joins TRBV3-1 (or the pseudogene TRBV3-2) and TRBJ1-2; D possibly corresponds to TRBD1 (6 bases). The V end was cut by 1 base, the J end by 6 bases, with 15 bases between. The CDR3 loop spans 15 amino acids. CDR1 and CDR2 (germline): LGHDT, YNNKEL (reference sequence). CDR3: CASSQGRTAQNGYTF. CDR3 DNA: TGTGCCAGCAGCCAAGGCCGGACAGCACAAAATGGCTACACCTTC.

This clone was seen more than once but under ten times. The CDR3 coding sequence is TGTGCCAGCAGCATGCGGGGGAGGAACACCGGGGAGCTGTTTTTT. It encodes CASSMRGRNTGELFF. V gene TRBV11-2 combines with J gene TRBJ2-2, with 7 bases fitting TRBD2. Germline CDR1 and CDR2: SGHAT and FQNNGV. J was trimmed by 1 base and V by 5 bases; bases with no gene match: 4. This CDR3 contains 15 residues.

This clone is a singleton in its sample. The chain couples TRBV6-4 to TRBJ1-2; the match to TRBD1 covers 10 bases. The V segment lost 6 bases and the J segment 8 bases; nucleotides outside the gene matches: 9. This CDR3 comprises 14 residues. Germline V lookup: CDR1 MRHNA, CDR2 SNTAGT. The CDR3 coding sequence is TGTGCCAGCAGAAAGGACAGGGGGGTAGAAGGCTACACCTTC. Its protein is CASRKDRGVEGYTF.

The CDR3 bases are TGTGCCAGCCTACCGGGGGAGGTCGGGGAGCTGTTTTTT. Its translation: CASLPGEVGELFF. The chain has TRBV2 and TRBJ2-2; a weak D match, TRBD2 (6 bases). In germline, CDR1 is SNHLY, CDR2 FYNNEI. Trimming took off 8 bases at V and 7 bases at J, with 14 bases between the two ends. The length of the CDR3 is 13 residues. Full variable domain (remainder filled in from reference TRBV2 and TRBJ2-2): EPEVTQTPSHQVTQMGQEVILRCVPISNHLYFYWYRQILGQKVEFLVSFYNNEISEKSEIFDDQFSVERPDGSNFTLKIRSTKLEDSAMYFCASLPGEVGELFFGEGSRLTVL.

CDR3 residues: CASSLGPGYEQYV. Written as DNA, the CDR3 is TGCGCCAGCAGCTTGGGCCCGGGCTACGAGCAGTACGTC. V usage is TRBV5-1 and J usage is TRBJ2-7, with unresolved D. The CDR3 totals 13 residues. Between the trimmed V and J ends, which lost 0 bases and 3 bases, there was a span of 7 bases. The V gene's germline CDR1 is SGHRS and CDR2 YFSETQ.

This chain links TRBV9 with TRBJ2-7, with 7 bases identical to TRBD2. With V trimmed by 3 bases and J by 2 bases, 5 bases remained unmatched. Germline V CDR1 and CDR2: SGDLS, YYNGEE. CDR3 size: 14 residues. The CDR3 loop is CASSARDYAYEQYF. The CDR3 DNA reads TGTGCCAGCAGCGCGAGGGACTACGCCTACGAGCAGTACTTC.

The chain recombines TRBV5-1 with TRBJ2-7; TRBD1 might be the D (5 bases). From germline, CDR1 is SGHRS and CDR2 YFSETQ. V was cut by 0 bases and J by 5 bases, with 12 bases left in between. The CDR3 consists of 14 residues. The CDR3 loop reads CASSLGQTYHEQYF. CDR3 sequence (DNA): TGCGCCAGCAGCTTGGGACAGACTTACCACGAGCAGTACTTC.

A remark on this clone: In the same sample, other DNA sequences code for this CDR3. The rearrangement links TRBV18 to TRBJ2-1; TRBD1 might be the D (5 bases). The V end was cut by 3 bases, the J end by 6 bases, with 6 bases between. This CDR3 has 12 residues. CDR1 and CDR2 from the germline V gene are KGHSH and LQKENI. The CDR3 coding sequence is TGTGCCAGCTCACCCACAGGCAATGAGCAGTTCTTC. This codes for CASSPTGNEQFF.